The rows below give T cell receptor beta chains drawn from one sample of a study of blood T cell repertoires in COVID-19. Repertoires were generated with immunoSEQ multiplex PCR, while TCRdb's copy carries only in-frame clones and drops some. The data contain 88,000 or so clones, about 85% of them singletons. Sequencing used peripheral blood. The source is a man aged 60 to 75 with acute or convalescent COVID-19. The CDR3 runs from the conserved cysteine through the conserved F or W. A D gene is named only where the DNA matches it firmly. Only some rows state a clone size, as once, few, many or a class for expanded clones.

D: TRBD1
size: NA
J: TRBJ1-5
V: TRBV3-1/TRBV3-2
CDR3: CASSQDRGLTEPQHF
DNA: TGTGCCAGCAGCCAAGACAGGGGGTTGACGGAGCCCCAGCATTTT

D: NA
size: NA
J: TRBJ2-1
V: TRBV19
CDR3: CASSIAPSSPGEQFF
DNA: TGTGCCAGTAGTATCGCCCCAAGTTCTCCGGGTGAGCAGTTCTTC

D: TRBD1
size: once
J: TRBJ1-4
V: TRBV4-1
CDR3: CASSQGLQGQGVKGLFF
DNA: TGCGCCAGCAGCCAGGGTCTGCAGGGACAGGGGGTCAAGGGACTGTTTTTT

D: NA
size: NA
J: TRBJ2-5
V: TRBV15
CDR3: CATSRDFQRQETQYF
DNA: TGTGCCACCAGCCGAGACTTCCAACGGCAAGAGACCCAGTACTTC

D: NA
size: NA
J: TRBJ2-7
V: TRBV30
CDR3: CAWSVREQYF
DNA: TGTGCCTGGAGTGTACGGGAGCAGTACTTC

D: TRBD2
size: NA
J: TRBJ2-5
V: TRBV12-3/TRBV12-4
CDR3: CASSLSGSETQYF
DNA: TGTGCCAGCAGCCTTAGCGGGAGTGAGACCCAGTACTTC

D: TRBD1
size: NA
J: TRBJ1-2
V: TRBV15
CDR3: CATSTLQGYGYTF
DNA: TGTGCCACCAGCACTCTACAGGGGTATGGCTACACCTTC

D: TRBD1
size: NA
J: TRBJ1-5
V: TRBV6-6
CDR3: CASSYSQGATSPQHF
DNA: TGTGCCAGCAGTTACTCCCAGGGGGCTACATCGCCCCAGCATTTT

D: TRBD2
size: NA
J: TRBJ2-7
V: TRBV7-2
CDR3: CASSSPTGASGEYEQYF
DNA: TGTGCCAGCAGCTCACCAACGGGGGCTAGCGGGGAGTACGAGCAGTACTTC

D: TRBD1
size: NA
J: TRBJ1-1
V: TRBV6-5
CDR3: CASSLNRGDTEAFF
DNA: TGTGCCAGCAGTCTTAACAGGGGGGACACTGAAGCTTTCTTT

D: NA
size: NA
J: TRBJ2-7
V: TRBV10-3
CDR3: CATTVEGYEQYF
DNA: TGTGCCACGACAGTGGAAGGCTACGAGCAGTACTTC

D: TRBD2
size: NA
J: TRBJ2-5
V: TRBV6-2/TRBV6-3
CDR3: CASSQRTSGRASETQYF
DNA: TGTGCCAGCAGTCAACGGACTAGCGGGAGGGCCTCGGAGACCCAGTACTTC

D: NA
size: NA
J: TRBJ1-5
V: TRBV20-1
CDR3: CSASLRAGDNQPQHF
DNA: TGCAGTGCTAGTCTCAGGGCGGGGGACAATCAGCCCCAGCATTTT

D: NA
size: NA
J: TRBJ1-1
V: TRBV27
CDR3: CASSFSSRGDEAFF
DNA: TGTGCCAGCAGTTTTAGCAGCAGGGGAGATGAAGCTTTCTTT

D: TRBD2
size: NA
J: TRBJ2-1
V: TRBV5-1
CDR3: CASSPEGLAGVDEQFF
DNA: TGCGCCAGCAGCCCCGAGGGACTAGCGGGAGTGGATGAGCAGTTCTTC

D: TRBD2
size: NA
J: TRBJ2-1
V: TRBV6-5
CDR3: CASRLAGRSNEQFF
DNA: TGTGCCAGCAGGCTAGCGGGCCGTAGCAATGAGCAGTTCTTC

D: NA
size: NA
J: TRBJ2-4
V: TRBV24-1
CDR3: CATSVPRQDGTVRNIQYF
DNA: TGTGCCACCAGTGTCCCCCGACAGGACGGGACCGTTAGAAACATTCAGTACTTC

D: NA
size: NA
J: TRBJ1-3
V: TRBV6-5
CDR3: CASGRQADSGNTIYF
DNA: TGTGCCAGTGGTCGACAGGCGGACTCTGGAAACACCATATATTTT

D: TRBD1
size: once
J: TRBJ2-7
V: TRBV19
CDR3: CASSVGTGTYEQYF
DNA: TGTGCCAGTAGTGTTGGGACAGGGACCTACGAGCAGTACTTC

D: NA
size: NA
J: TRBJ1-1
V: TRBV7-9
CDR3: CASSTDGENTEAFF
DNA: TGTGCCAGCAGCACCGACGGAGAGAACACTGAAGCTTTCTTT

D: NA
size: NA
J: TRBJ2-3
V: TRBV4-2
CDR3: CASSQNLASDTQYF
DNA: TGTGCCAGCAGCCAAAATCTAGCGTCAGATACGCAGTATTTT

D: NA
size: NA
J: TRBJ1-6
V: TRBV5-1
CDR3: CASSTQSPYNSPLHF
DNA: TGCGCCAGCAGCACACAGAGTCCCTATAATTCACCCCTCCACTTT

D: TRBD1
size: NA
J: TRBJ1-5
V: TRBV12-5
CDR3: CASGPRGQANQPQHF
DNA: TGTGCTAGTGGTCCCAGGGGGCAGGCAAATCAGCCCCAGCATTTT

D: TRBD1
size: NA
J: TRBJ2-5
V: TRBV19
CDR3: CASSIRRGLETQYF
DNA: TGTGCCAGTAGTATAAGAAGGGGGCTGGAGACCCAGTACTTC

D: NA
size: NA
J: TRBJ2-7
V: TRBV19
CDR3: CASRASGGGYEQYF
DNA: TGTGCCAGTAGGGCTAGCGGAGGGGGGTACGAGCAGTACTTC

D: TRBD1
size: NA
J: TRBJ2-2
V: TRBV14
CDR3: CASSRLTGGDGELFF
DNA: TGTGCCAGCAGCCGCCTGACAGGGGGGGACGGGGAGCTGTTTTTT

D: NA
size: NA
J: TRBJ2-3
V: TRBV11-2
CDR3: CASSLVRQGRGASTDTQYF
DNA: TGTGCCAGCAGCTTAGTTCGGCAGGGTCGAGGCGCTAGCACAGATACGCAGTATTTT

D: TRBD2
size: NA
J: TRBJ2-7
V: TRBV4-1
CDR3: CASSRHTGLAGGEQYF
DNA: TGCGCCAGCAGCCGCCACACGGGACTAGCGGGAGGCGAGCAGTACTTC

D: NA
size: NA
J: TRBJ1-2
V: TRBV12-3/TRBV12-4
CDR3: CASSGGAGGYTF
DNA: TGTGCCAGCAGTGGAGGGGCTGGTGGCTACACCTTC

D: TRBD1
size: NA
J: TRBJ1-1
V: TRBV5-1
CDR3: CASSRDRGRAAEAFF
DNA: TGCGCCAGCAGCAGGGACAGGGGGCGAGCTGCTGAAGCTTTCTTT

D: TRBD1
size: NA
J: TRBJ1-6
V: TRBV18
CDR3: CASSLKTGENSPLHF
DNA: TGTGCCAGCTCACTCAAGACAGGGGAGAATTCACCCCTCCACTTT

D: TRBD1
size: NA
J: TRBJ2-5
V: TRBV9
CDR3: CASSGTGGRETQYF
DNA: TGTGCCAGCAGCGGTACAGGGGGACGAGAGACCCAGTACTTC

D: NA
size: NA
J: TRBJ1-5
V: TRBV2
CDR3: CASHRAQGEQPQHF
DNA: TGTGCCAGTCATAGGGCCCAGGGCGAGCAGCCCCAGCATTTT

D: TRBD2
size: NA
J: TRBJ2-7
V: TRBV20-1
CDR3: CSASGTSWDEQYF
DNA: TGCAGTGCTAGTGGGACTAGCTGGGACGAGCAGTACTTC

D: TRBD2
size: NA
J: TRBJ2-1
V: TRBV7-9
CDR3: CASSRGGLAGPGGFNEQFF
DNA: TGTGCCAGCAGCCGCGGGGGACTAGCGGGACCCGGGGGTTTCAATGAGCAGTTCTTC

D: TRBD2
size: NA
J: TRBJ2-1
V: TRBV29-1
CDR3: CSGGLAGSYNEQFF
DNA: TGCAGCGGAGGTCTAGCGGGATCATACAATGAGCAGTTCTTC

D: TRBD1
size: NA
J: TRBJ1-5
V: TRBV18
CDR3: CASSLGSPGGSNQPQHF
DNA: TGTGCCAGCTCACTTGGAAGTCCAGGGGGGTCCAATCAGCCCCAGCATTTT